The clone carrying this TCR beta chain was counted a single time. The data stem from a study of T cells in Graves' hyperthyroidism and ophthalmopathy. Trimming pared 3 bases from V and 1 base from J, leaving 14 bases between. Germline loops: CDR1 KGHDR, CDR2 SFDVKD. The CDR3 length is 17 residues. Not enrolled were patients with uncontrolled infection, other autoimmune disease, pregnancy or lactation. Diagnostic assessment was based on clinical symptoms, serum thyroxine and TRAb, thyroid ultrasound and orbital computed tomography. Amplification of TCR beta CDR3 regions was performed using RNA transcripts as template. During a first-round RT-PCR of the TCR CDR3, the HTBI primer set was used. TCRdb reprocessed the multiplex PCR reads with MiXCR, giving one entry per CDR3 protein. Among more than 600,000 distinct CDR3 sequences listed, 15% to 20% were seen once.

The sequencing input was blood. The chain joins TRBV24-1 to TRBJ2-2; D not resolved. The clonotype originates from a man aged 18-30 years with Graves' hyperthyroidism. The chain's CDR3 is CATSDPHGVLNTGELFF. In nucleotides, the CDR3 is TGTGCCACCAGTGATCCCCACGGAGTTTTGAACACCGGGGAGCTGTTTTTT.